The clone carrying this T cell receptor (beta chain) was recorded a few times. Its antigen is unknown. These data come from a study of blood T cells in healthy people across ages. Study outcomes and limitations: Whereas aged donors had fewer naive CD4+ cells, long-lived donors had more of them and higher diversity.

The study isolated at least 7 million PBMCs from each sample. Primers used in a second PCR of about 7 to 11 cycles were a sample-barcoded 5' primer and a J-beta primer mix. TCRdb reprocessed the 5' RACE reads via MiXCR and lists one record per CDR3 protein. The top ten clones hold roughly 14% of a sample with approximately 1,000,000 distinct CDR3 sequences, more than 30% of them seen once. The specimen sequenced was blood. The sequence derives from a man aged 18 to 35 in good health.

This chain's CDR3 is CASSYDANYEQYF. For the CDR3, the DNA is TGTGCCAGCAGTTACGATGCGAACTACGAGCAGTACTTC. The chain carries TRBV6-2 or TRBV6-3 and TRBJ2-5, with D hard to call. The tail of the sequence fits TRBJ2-7 better, so the J call may be wrong. The CDR3 has 13 amino acids. Germline loops: CDR1 MNHEY, CDR2 SVGEGT.